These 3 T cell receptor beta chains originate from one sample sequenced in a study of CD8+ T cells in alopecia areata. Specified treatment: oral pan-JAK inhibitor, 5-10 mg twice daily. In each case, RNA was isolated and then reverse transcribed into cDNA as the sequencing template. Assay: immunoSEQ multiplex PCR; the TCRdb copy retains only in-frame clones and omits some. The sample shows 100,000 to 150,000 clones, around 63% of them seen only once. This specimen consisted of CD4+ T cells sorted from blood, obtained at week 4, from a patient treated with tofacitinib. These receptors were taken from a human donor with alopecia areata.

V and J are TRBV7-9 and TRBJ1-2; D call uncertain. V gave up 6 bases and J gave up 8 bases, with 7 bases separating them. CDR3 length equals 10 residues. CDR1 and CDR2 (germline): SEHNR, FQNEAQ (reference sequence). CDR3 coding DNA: TGTGCCAGCAGACCAGCCGGCTACACCTTC. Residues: CASRPAGYTF.

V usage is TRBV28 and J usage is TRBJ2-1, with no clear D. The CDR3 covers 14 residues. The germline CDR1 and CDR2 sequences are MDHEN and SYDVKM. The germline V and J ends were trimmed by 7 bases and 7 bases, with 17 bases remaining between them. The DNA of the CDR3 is TGTGCCAGCACTACCTATGGCCATAGGAATGAGCAGTTCTTC. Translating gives CASTTYGHRNEQFF.

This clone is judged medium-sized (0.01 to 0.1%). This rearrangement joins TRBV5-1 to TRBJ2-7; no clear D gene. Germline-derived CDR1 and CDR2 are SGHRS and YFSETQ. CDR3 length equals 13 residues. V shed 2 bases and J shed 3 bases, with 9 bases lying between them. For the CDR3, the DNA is TGCGCCAGCAGCTTTAACTATTACTACGAGCAGTACTTC. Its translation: CASSFNYYYEQYF.